This TCR beta chain was recovered during a study of graft-versus-host responses after intestinal transplantation. Study-level background: Recipients had multivisceral, liver-intestinal, or isolated intestinal transplants. Following induction with anti-thymocyte globulin, all recipients were given tacrolimus and steroids for two to three years.

In the case of this clone: Its cognate antigen is unknown.

Sequencing used immunoSEQ multiplex PCR; TCRdb keeps in-frame clones, though not all of them. The sample has roughly 110,000 clones; 93% are singletons. This material consisted of unstimulated CD8+ T cells sorted from spleen or lymph node cells, taken before transplant. This clonotype was obtained from a human donor who was the organ donor for an intestinal transplant.

CDR3 DNA: TGTGCCAGCAGCGTAGGGACGAGGGACACTGAAGCTTTCTTT. Translated: CASSVGTRDTEAFF. This chain links TRBV9 with TRBJ1-1; D not resolved. Between the trimmed V and J ends, which lost 0 bases and 3 bases, there was a span of 9 bases. Germline V CDR1 and CDR2: SGDLS, YYNGEE. This CDR3 comprises 14 residues.